The sample holds many counts of the clone carrying this TCR beta chain. Its target is unknown. The CDR3 spans 12 residues. Between the trimmed V and J ends, which lost 1 base and 5 bases, there was a span of 8 bases. CDR1 is DFQATT, CDR2 SNEGSKA, per germline (reference sequence). TCR cDNA was made by 5'RACE template switching, adding a universal primer site and UMIs. Each CDR3 protein is one row after TCRdb ran MiXCR on the 5' RACE reads. The sample consists of around 320,000 distinct CDR3 sequences, about 4.5% of them appearing once. The data belong to a study of T cells after yellow fever vaccination. Study background: The SMART-Seq v4 Ultra Low Input method served to prepare the low-cell-number fractions.

Overall study findings and caveats: Abundant clonotypes from the bulk population could have been carried over as contaminants into FACS-sorted repertoires. Reappearing after the booster were most of the clones from primary vaccination (roughly 95% CD4, 88% CD8).

Material: PBMCs, obtained 15 days after the yellow fever booster vaccination. The V gene is TRBV20-1, the J gene TRBJ2-5; D possibly corresponds to TRBD2 (6 bases). The receptor was isolated from a man aged 18 to 29 who received the YFV17D yellow fever vaccine. CDR3 DNA: TGCAGTGCTAGAGGGGGGGTCGAGACCCAGTACTTC. Translation: CSARGGVETQYF.